The 22 T cell receptor beta chains reported below all come from one sample, sequenced in a study of blood T cell repertoires in COVID-19. The assay was immunoSEQ multiplex PCR, and TCRdb's table has in-frame clones only and misses some. The sample includes tens of thousands of clones, roughly 84% of them seen just once. Sequencing input: peripheral blood. The receptors come from a woman aged 80 or over with acute or convalescent COVID-19.

This chain connects TRBV25-1 to TRBJ2-2; TRBD2 matches at 7 bases. J was trimmed by 1 base and V by 0 bases; bases with no gene match: 8. This CDR3 comprises 18 residues. Germline CDR1 MGHDK, CDR2 SYGVNS. The CDR3, as DNA: TGTGCCAGCAGTGAATATGGGAGGGGAACGAAGAACACCGGGGAGCTGTTTTTT. It translates to CASSEYGRGTKNTGELFF.

The chain links TRBV7-2 to TRBJ1-2, with 7 bases matching TRBD1. The CDR3 runs 15 residues. J lost 8 bases, V lost 1 base, and 10 bases had no gene match. The germline CDR1 and CDR2 sequences are SGHTA and FQGNSA. Here the CDR3 DNA reads TGTGCCAGCAGCTTAGTCGGCAGGGGGACCGGCGGCTACACCTTC. It yields the protein CASSLVGRGTGGYTF.

This chain links TRBV14 with TRBJ1-2; 7 bases match TRBD1. Trimming took 3 bases from V and 7 from J; bases not matched to a gene: 5. Germline V gene sequence: CDR1 SGHDN, CDR2 FVKESK. This CDR3 is built from 13 residues. The CDR3 DNA is TGTGCCAGCAGCCAGAAGACAGGGACTGGCTACACCTTC. Protein product: CASSQKTGTGYTF.

The CDR3 is CASSIKSSSQGETQYF. The CDR3 region has the DNA TGTGCCAGTAGTATAAAAAGCTCTTCCCAGGGGGAGACCCAGTACTTC. This sequence joins TRBV19 and TRBJ2-5; tentative D call: TRBD1 (6 bases). Germline CDR1 and CDR2: LNHDA and SQIVND (reference sequence). The CDR3 is 16 amino acids. The germline V and J ends were trimmed by 2 bases and 5 bases, with 18 bases remaining between them.

The rearrangement links TRBV12-5 to TRBJ2-7; 8 bases line up with TRBD1. The CDR3 extends over 18 amino acids. The J segment lost 0 bases and the V segment lost 3 bases, leaving 13 bases of the junction unmatched. CDR1 LGHNT and CDR2 FRNRAP come from the germline V gene. CDR3 coding DNA: TGTGCTAGTGGTTTTGAGGCGACAGGGGAAATGTCCTCCTACGAGCAGTACTTC. Translated: CASGFEATGEMSSYEQYF.

The rearrangement uses TRBV3-1 (or the pseudogene TRBV3-2) and TRBJ1-2, with TRBD1 matching over 8 bases. The CDR3 spans 14 residues. CDR1 and CDR2 (germline): LGHDT, YNNKEL (reference sequence). The V and J ends lost 0 bases and 8 bases, in that order; junction bases with no gene match: 5. The CDR3 nucleotides are TGTGCCAGCAGCCAAGATGACAGGGGAAAGGGCTACACCTTC. Its translation: CASSQDDRGKGYTF.

This clone appeared once. This chain links TRBV6-5 with TRBJ1-2; D may be TRBD1 (6 bases). The CDR3 runs to 12 residues. Germline CDR1 is MNHEY and CDR2 is SVGAGI. V lost 6 bases, J lost 8 bases, and 13 bases lay in between. CDR3 in amino acids: CASRPTGEGYTF. The CDR3 DNA reads as TGTGCCAGCAGGCCGACAGGCGAGGGCTACACCTTC.

V is TRBV5-5 and J is TRBJ2-3; D is perhaps TRBD1 (6 bases). Germline values: CDR1 SGHKS, CDR2 YYEKEE (reference sequence). This CDR3 region has 15 residues. The V and J ends lost 0 bases and 1 base respectively, with 9 bases between them. CDR3 in DNA: TGTGCCAGCAGCTTGGAGGCAGGGGGCACAGATACGCAGTATTTT. Translation gives CASSLEAGGTDTQYF.

The chain employs TRBV5-6 and TRBJ1-6, with 10 positions matching TRBD1. This CDR3 is built from 16 residues. Germline CDR1 SGHDT, CDR2 YYEEEE. V shed 4 bases and J 5 bases; nucleotides not matched to a gene: 6. CDR3 residues: CASSPRTGGNNSPLHF. DNA of the CDR3: TGTGCCAGCAGCCCCCGGACAGGGGGGAATAATTCACCCCTCCACTTT. Full variable domain (remainder filled in from reference TRBV5-6 and TRBJ1-6): DAGVTQSPTHLIKTRGQQVTLRCSPKSGHDTVSWYQQALGQGPQFIFQYYEEEERQRGNFPDRFSGHQFPNYSSELNVNALLLGDSALYLCASSPRTGGNNSPLHFGNGTRLTVT.

This chain links TRBV6-6 with TRBJ1-6; 9 bases align to TRBD1. The V segment lost 10 bases and the J segment 6 bases; nucleotides outside the gene matches: 7. This CDR3 comprises 14 residues. Per the germline V gene, CDR1 is MNHNY and CDR2 is SVGAGI (reference sequence). Written as DNA, the CDR3 is TGTGCCATATTACAGGGGGCGCGTAATTCACCCCTCCACTTT. Its protein product is CAILQGARNSPLHF.

The chain has TRBV5-1 and TRBJ1-4; D perhaps matches TRBD1 (5 bases). V lost 5 bases, J lost 8 bases, and 19 bases lay in between. The CDR3 totals 15 residues. The germline gives CDR1 SGHRS, CDR2 YFSETQ. As DNA, the CDR3 is TGCGCCAGCAGACTTGAGGGACTCCAGTCCGAAAAACTGTTTTTT. This translates into CASRLEGLQSEKLFF.

In its sample, this clone was seen a few times. The chain uses TRBV5-5 and TRBJ2-4; 7 bases match TRBD1. The germline gives CDR1 SGHKS, CDR2 YYEKEE (reference sequence). The junction had 11 bases not matched to a gene; V was cut back by 0 bases and J by 8 bases. CDR3 size: 16 residues. The CDR3 DNA reads TGTGCCAGCAGCTTGGAGGCTTGGGGCCAGGGGGACATTCAGTACTTC. This encodes CASSLEAWGQGDIQYF.

J is TRBJ2-5 and V is TRBV19, with no clear D. V dropped 3 bases and J dropped 3 bases, with 8 bases sitting between them. The length of the CDR3 is 13 residues. Germline V gene lookup returns CDR1 LNHDA and CDR2 SQIVND (reference sequence). The chain's CDR3 is CASSILLEETQYF. The CDR3 coding sequence is TGTGCCAGTAGTATCCTCCTTGAAGAGACCCAGTACTTC.

The chain combines TRBV9 with TRBJ2-5, with 10 nucleotides matching TRBD2. V lost 3 bases and J lost 7; bases outside the gene matches: 9. This CDR3 is 15 amino acids long. Germline V gene data show CDR1 as SGDLS and CDR2 as YYNGEE. The CDR3: CASSDETGTSVTQYF. Here the CDR3 DNA reads TGTGCCAGCAGCGACGAAACCGGGACTAGCGTGACCCAGTACTTC.

Details on this clone: Compared with germline, one end of the junction differs, possibly owing to a read error. This chain uses TRBV28 with TRBJ1-1; D remains unclear. CDR3 length equals 17 residues. In germline, CDR1 is MDHEN, CDR2 SYDVKM. CDR3 loop: CASSFSVIGRLKTEAFF. The CDR3 DNA is TGTGCCAGCAGTTTCTCGGTCATAGGGAGGTTGAAGACTGAAGCTTTCTTT.

This rearrangement joins TRBV4-1 to TRBJ2-1; D remains unclear. This CDR3 is 13 amino acids long. Germline lookup yields CDR1 MGHRA and CDR2 YSYEKL. Trimming removed 5 bases from V and 7 bases from J, with 12 bases in between. This chain's CDR3 is CASSGLSGNEQFF. CDR3 sequence (DNA): TGCGCCAGCAGCGGGTTGTCCGGGAATGAGCAGTTCTTC.

The chain joins TRBV6-5 to TRBJ1-2, with D perhaps TRBD1 (6 bases). CDR3 length: 13 amino acids. The germline gives CDR1 MNHEY, CDR2 SVGAGI. The V end was cut by 5 bases, the J end by 1 base, with 8 bases between. The CDR3 DNA follows: TGTGCCAGCAGTCGGACAGATAACTATGGCTACACCTTC. Its protein product is CASSRTDNYGYTF.

This chain joins TRBV7-2 and TRBJ2-3, with 11 bases fitting TRBD2. With V trimmed by 5 bases and J by 5 bases, 9 bases remained unmatched. This CDR3 has 16 amino acids. Looked up from germline, CDR1 is SGHTA and CDR2 is FQGNSA. CDR3 sequence reads: CASSISGLAALDTQYF. CDR3 coding DNA: TGTGCCAGCAGCATCTCGGGACTAGCGGCGCTAGATACGCAGTATTTT.

V gene TRBV19 combines with J gene TRBJ1-1, with 7 bases lining up with TRBD1. The germline V gene encodes CDR1 LNHDA and CDR2 SQIVND (reference sequence). The CDR3 sequence is 13 residues long. After removal of 10 bases from V and 5 bases from J, the junction contained 10 bases not matched to a gene. CDR3 DNA: TGTGCCACCGGCAAGGGGGCGCGTACTGAAGCTTTCTTT. Residues: CATGKGARTEAFF.

The J gene is TRBJ1-6, the V gene TRBV7-6, with TRBD1 matching over 7 bases. CDR3 size: 15 residues. V lost 5 bases, J lost 8 bases, and 9 bases stayed unmatched. Looked up from germline, CDR1 is SGHVS and CDR2 is FNYEAQ. The CDR3 DNA reads as TGTGCCAGCAGCCTGGAGGACAGGACGGATTCACCCCTCCACTTT. This encodes CASSLEDRTDSPLHF.

The genes are TRBV11-2 and TRBJ2-3; 7 bases agree with TRBD1. CDR3 size: 15 residues. The germline V gene encodes CDR1 SGHAT and CDR2 FQNNGV. V gave up 5 bases and J gave up 2 bases; unmatched junction bases: 7. The CDR3 DNA is TGTGCCAGCAGCCCAATGGGACAGCCCACAGATACGCAGTATTTT. Residues: CASSPMGQPTDTQYF.

The chain employs TRBV12-3 or TRBV12-4 and TRBJ1-2; D is unclear. The CDR3 loop spans 12 amino acids. Between the trimmed V and J ends, which lost 3 bases and 3 bases, there was a span of 5 bases. The CDR3 nucleotides are TGTGCCAGCAGTTTGACTTACTATGGCTACACCTTC. This translates into CASSLTYYGYTF.